Listed here are 16 T cell receptor beta chains from one sample, sequenced in a study of low-dose radiotherapy and immunotherapy resistance in tumors. TRAV- and TRBV-specific primers, spanning alpha and beta chains, primed first-strand cDNA. The TCRs were subjected to amplification over 20 PCR cycles employing a constant-region primer in conjunction with a V-primer adapter. TCRdb itself ran the reads through MiXCR, one entry per CDR3 protein. The sample has some 13,000 distinct CDR3 sequences, roughly 60% seen once. The receptor source for this set is a human donor with advanced metastatic prostate, ovarian, gallbladder or colorectal cancer (not recorded which). This table probably holds off-target reads from a library built for another chain.

The V gene is TRBV5-1, the J gene TRBJ2-1, with D possibly TRBD2 on 6 matching bases. The germline CDR1 and CDR2 sequences are SGHRS and YFSETQ. The CDR3 has 14 residues. Trimming pared 3 bases from V and 5 bases from J, leaving 12 bases between. CDR3 sequence reads: CASSWRGSHNEQFF. CDR3 DNA sequence: TGCGCCAGCAGCTGGCGGGGATCCCACAATGAGCAGTTCTTC. The whole variable domain, filled in from reference TRBV5-1 and TRBJ2-1, reads KAGVTQTPRYLIKTRGQQVTLSCSPISGHRSVSWYQQTPGQGLQFLFEYFSETQRNKGNFPGRFSGRQFSNSRSEMNVSTLELGDSALYLCASSWRGSHNEQFFGPGTRLTVL.

The chain employs TRBV3-1 and TRBJ2-7; 9 nucleotides match TRBD1. The CDR3 totals 15 residues. Trimming removed 1 base from V and 6 bases from J; junction bases left unmatched: 7. The germline gives CDR1 LGHDT, CDR2 YNNKEL (reference sequence). CDR3 residues: CASSQVGQGFSEQYF. The CDR3 bases are TGTGCCAGCAGCCAAGTCGGACAGGGGTTTTCCGAGCAGTACTTC.

The chain recombines TRBV29-1 with TRBJ2-1, with TRBD2 as a possible D gene (6 bases). Germline CDR1 and CDR2: SQVTM and ANQGSEA. Trimming removed 3 bases at V and 0 bases at J, with 9 bases between. The length of the CDR3 is 14 residues. CDR3 nucleotide sequence: TGCAGCGTTGAGGCGGGGAGCTCCTACAATGAGCAGTTCTTC. This translates into CSVEAGSSYNEQFF.

This clonotype showed up just a few times. The chain couples TRBV6-2 or TRBV6-3 to TRBJ1-2, with unresolved D. CDR3 length: 14 residues. Trimming took off 2 bases at V and 4 bases at J, with 11 bases between the two ends. Germline loops: CDR1 MNHEY, CDR2 SVGEGT. The CDR3 spells CASSYGLSGYGYTF. CDR3 nucleotides: TGTGCCAGCAGTTACGGGTTGAGTGGCTATGGCTACACCTTC.

The chain couples TRBV6-5 to TRBJ1-6; D gene unclear. The CDR3 sequence is 16 residues long. The germline CDR1 and CDR2 sequences are MNHEY and SVGAGI. V dropped 4 bases and J dropped 2 bases, with 12 bases sitting between them. As DNA, the CDR3 is TGTGCCAGCAGTTCCACCGGCGTCGCCTATAATTCACCCCTCCACTTT. Its protein product is CASSSTGVAYNSPLHF.

This clonotype was observed a few times. As DNA, the CDR3 is TGTGCCAGCAGCCCATCTCCTAGCGGGAGTGGGAATGAGCAGTTCTTC. As protein: CASSPSPSGSGNEQFF. The V call is TRBV9, the J call TRBJ2-1; 10 nucleotides line up with TRBD2. Looked up from germline, CDR1 is SGDLS and CDR2 is YYNGEE. The CDR3 covers 16 residues. J was trimmed by 7 bases and V by 4 bases; bases with no gene match: 11.

The chain has TRBV7-3 and TRBJ2-3, with a weak D call TRBD2 (5 bases). The germline V gene encodes CDR1 SGHTA and CDR2 FQGTGA. The CDR3 covers 16 residues. V lost 5 bases to trimming and J lost 5 bases, with 20 bases between them. In DNA form, the CDR3 reads TGTGCCAGCAGCCTCGTGGGAGAGACGGGAAAAGATACGCAGTATTTT. Protein: CASSLVGETGKDTQYF. The full variable domain, rest sourced from reference TRBV7-3 and TRBJ2-3, is GAGVSQTPSNKVTEKGKYVELRCDPISGHTALYWYRQSLGQGPEFLIYFQGTGAADDSGLPNDRFFAVRPEGSVSTLKIQRTERGDSAVYLCASSLVGETGKDTQYFGPGTRLTVL.

V is TRBV6-5 and J is TRBJ2-5; 7 bases are a match to TRBD1. Per the germline V gene, CDR1 is MNHEY and CDR2 is SVGAGI. The ends lost 5 bases at V and 2 bases at J; junction bases unmatched: 5. The CDR3 totals 14 residues. The CDR3 sequence: CASSNRGKQETQYF. The CDR3 nucleotides are TGTGCCAGCAGTAACAGGGGAAAACAAGAGACCCAGTACTTC.

The chain has TRBV24-1 and TRBJ1-2, with a tentative D call TRBD1 (6 bases). Germline CDR1 reads KGHDR; CDR2 reads SFDVKD. V lost 3 bases and J lost 7, with 14 bases in between. The CDR3 has 14 amino acids. CDR3 DNA: TGTGCCACCAGTGATCCCACAGGGAGCTTTGGCTACACCTTC. Amino acids: CATSDPTGSFGYTF.

This chain joins TRBV20-1 and TRBJ1-2, with D perhaps matching TRBD1 (5 bases). The V gene's germline CDR1 is DFQATT and CDR2 SNEGSKA (reference sequence). This CDR3 spans 13 amino acids. Trimming took 5 bases from V and 4 from J, leaving 14 bases between them. The CDR3 DNA follows: TGCAGTGCTGCCTCAGGGCAAACCTATGGCTACACCTTC. Translated: CSAASGQTYGYTF.

The CDR3 DNA sequence: TGTGCCAGCAGCCAAACTAGCGGGAGGGTCTATGAGCAGTTCTTC. It encodes CASSQTSGRVYEQFF. This chain uses TRBV14 with TRBJ2-1; 13 bases match TRBD2. J lost 8 bases, V lost 2 bases, and 3 bases had no gene match. This CDR3 comprises 15 residues. Germline V CDR1 and CDR2: SGHDN, FVKESK.

The chain is built from TRBV6-6 and TRBJ2-6, with TRBD1 matching 10 bases. The CDR3 runs 18 residues. Germline assignment: CDR1 MNHNY and CDR2 SVGAGI (reference sequence). V was pared by 6 bases and J by 2 bases, with 10 bases of the junction left unmatched. CDR3 sequence: CASRGPGQGKTGANVLTF. The CDR3 DNA sequence: TGTGCCAGCAGGGGACCGGGACAGGGGAAAACTGGGGCCAACGTCCTGACTTTC.

CDR3: CASSEEAGNTEAFF. CDR3 nucleotides: TGTGCCAGCAGTGAAGAGGCGGGGAACACTGAAGCTTTCTTT. The chain uses TRBV2 and TRBJ1-1; D gene unclear. The V and J ends lost 1 base and 1 base respectively, with 7 bases between them. The length of the CDR3 is 14 residues. The germline CDR1 and CDR2 sequences are SNHLY and FYNNEI.

The chain links TRBV6-5 to TRBJ2-1; D may be TRBD2 (7 bases). Germline lookup yields CDR1 MNHEY and CDR2 SVGAGI. V lost 11 bases to trimming and J lost 5 bases, with 19 bases between them. CDR3 size: 14 residues. As DNA, the CDR3 is TGTGCCTCCAGGGGAACTAGCGCCCACAATGAGCAGTTCTTC. Its translation is CASRGTSAHNEQFF.

This clonotype appeared a few times. The J gene is TRBJ1-5, the V gene TRBV5-5; tentatively, D is TRBD1 (6 bases). The CDR3 has 12 amino acids. Germline-derived CDR1 and CDR2 are SGHKS and YYEKEE (reference sequence). Trimming stripped 4 bases from V and 13 bases from J, with 15 bases between. Here the CDR3 DNA reads TGTGCCAGCAGCGGGGACACGGACAGTCAGCATTTT. Its translation: CASSGDTDSQHF.

This clonotype has a single count. The DNA is left out, because the CDR3 cannot be placed on it with certainty; the CDR3 is given as TCRdb lists it. This chain connects TRBV11-1 to TRBJ2-1; the tabulated D call, TRBD2, remains unverified against the DNA. The CDR3 region is 20 residues in length, termini included. The V gene's germline CDR1 is SGHAT and CDR2 FQDESV (reference sequence). The CDR3 is CASSFGNGQWGLAGSNEQFF.